These 5 T cell receptor beta chains originate from one sample sequenced in a study of OX40 agonist ivuxolimab in advanced cancers. Repertoires were generated with immunoSEQ multiplex PCR, while TCRdb's copy carries only in-frame clones and drops some. The sample carries 55,000 to 65,000 clones, approximately 81% recorded once. The source material was CD4+ or CD8+ T cells sorted from blood, sampled in a trial of the OX40 agonist ivuxolimab. All receptors come from an adult with an advanced solid tumor such as melanoma, head and neck, liver or kidney cancer.

CDR3: CATKIRELNDNEQFF. The CDR3 region has the DNA TGTGCCACCAAAATCCGGGAGCTCAACGACAATGAGCAGTTCTTC. This sequence joins TRBV27 and TRBJ2-1, with D perhaps TRBD2 (6 bases). Germline lookup yields CDR1 MNHEY and CDR2 SMNVEV (reference sequence). Trimming took 10 bases from V and 5 from J, leaving 21 bases between them. There are 15 residues in the CDR3.

The V and J genes are TRBV2 and TRBJ1-5; D unclear. CDR3 length: 15 amino acids. The germline V and J ends were trimmed by 1 base and 4 bases, with 11 bases remaining between them. The germline V gene has CDR1 SNHLY and CDR2 FYNNEI. In nucleotides, the CDR3 is TGTGCCAGCAGTGAAGGTAGGCAGCAGAATCAGCCCCAGCATTTT. Translated: CASSEGRQQNQPQHF.

The chain uses TRBV6-6 and TRBJ1-1; D is uncertain. The CDR3 consists of 13 residues. The V and J ends lost 7 bases and 7 bases respectively, with 16 bases between them. Per germline, CDR1 MNHNY and CDR2 SVGAGI (reference sequence). CDR3 protein: CASNPMGRSEAFF. The DNA for the CDR3 is TGTGCCAGCAACCCAATGGGGAGGAGTGAAGCTTTCTTT.

The chain couples TRBV11-3 to TRBJ2-3; TRBD1 matches at 8 bases. V was pared by 1 base and J by 3 bases, with 6 bases of the junction left unmatched. CDR3 length: 16 amino acids. Germline assignment: CDR1 SGHNT and CDR2 YENEEA. The chain's CDR3 is CASSLGWTGRTDTQYF. The CDR3, as DNA: TGTGCCAGCAGCTTAGGCTGGACAGGGAGGACAGATACGCAGTATTTT.

V is TRBV27 and J is TRBJ2-2; 12 nucleotides agree with TRBD2. With V trimmed by 6 bases and J by 0 bases, 2 bases remained unmatched. The CDR3 extends over 16 amino acids. Germline-derived CDR1 and CDR2 are MNHEY and SMNVEV (reference sequence). The CDR3 sequence is CASRRTSGANTGELFF. DNA for the CDR3: TGTGCCAGCAGACGGACTAGCGGGGCGAACACCGGGGAGCTGTTTTTT.